The sequence of this TCR beta chain was determined in a study of shared clonotypes between healthy human individuals. Study as a whole: Donors had three CD4 naive, three CD4 memory, two CD8 naive and one CD8 memory plate apiece.

This clone was detected once. Its antigen is currently unknown. The study's findings and limits: Generally, naive subsets came out with larger estimated richness than memory subsets. It was anticipated that sequencing depth would influence how many clonotypes donors shared.

The assay was immunoSEQ multiplex PCR, and TCRdb's table has in-frame clones only and misses some. The table records about 2 million clones, over 85% of them present only once. Trimming took off 3 bases at V and 5 bases at J, with 10 bases between the two ends. The germline CDR1 and CDR2 sequences are KGHSH and LQKENI. The CDR3 length is 13 residues. The TCR sequence derives from a young man in good health. This chain uses TRBV18 with TRBJ2-5; D unresolved. The sequenced material came from naive CD4+ T cells sorted from blood. Documented subset: CD45RA+ positively selected. CDR3 bases: TGTGCCAGCTCACCTTCGTCCCTCGAGACCCAGTACTTC. It specifies CASSPSSLETQYF. Based on the CDR3 plus reference TRBV18 and TRBJ2-5, the full variable domain is NAGVMQNPRHLVRRRGQEARLRCSPMKGHSHVYWYRQLPEEGLKFMVYLQKENIIDESGMPKERFSAEFPKEGPSILRIQQVVRGDSAAYFCASSPSSLETQYFGPGTRLLVL.